This T cell receptor beta chain is from a study of OX40 agonist ivuxolimab in advanced cancers. The CDR3 has 15 amino acids. V lost 4 bases, J lost 5 bases, and 12 bases lay in between. Germline CDR1 and CDR2: ENHRY and SYGVKD. A few counts support this clone. Clones were read by immunoSEQ multiplex PCR, and TCRdb kept only the in-frame ones, dropping some. The table has fewer than 90,000 clones, about 88% seen once. This clonotype was obtained from an adult with an advanced solid tumor such as melanoma, head and neck, liver or kidney cancer. This specimen was CD4+ or CD8+ T cells sorted from blood, taken in a trial of the OX40 agonist ivuxolimab. This chain connects TRBV10-3 to TRBJ1-6, with D possibly TRBD1 on 6 matching bases. The CDR3 DNA reads as TGTGCCATCAGTGGTGCCGGGACAAATAATTCACCCCTCCACTTT. Translating gives CAISGAGTNNSPLHF.